This TCR beta chain was sequenced for a study of cytomegalovirus exposure and HLA in healthy donors. Study as a whole: Of the donors genotyped, about 390 in all, 75% to 85% fell in the Caucasian-associated ancestry cluster.

It was with 60 Vbeta and 13 Jbeta primers that the PCR ran. Data came from immunoSEQ multiplex PCR; TCRdb stores just in-frame clones and leaves some out. The sample holds about 110,000 clones, approximately 86% seen once. The V gene end was trimmed by 7 bases and the J gene end by 1 base; junction bases not matched to a gene: 9. The germline V gene has CDR1 SQVTM and CDR2 ANQGSEA. CDR3 length: 14 amino acids. This receptor was taken from a man aged 40-55 years in good health and CMV-seronegative. Sequencing input: PBMCs. The chain couples TRBV29-1 to TRBJ1-1; 7 bases map to TRBD1. The CDR3, as DNA: TGCAGCGCCCGGGACAGCGGTGGGAACACTGAAGCTTTCTTT. Encoded protein: CSARDSGGNTEAFF.